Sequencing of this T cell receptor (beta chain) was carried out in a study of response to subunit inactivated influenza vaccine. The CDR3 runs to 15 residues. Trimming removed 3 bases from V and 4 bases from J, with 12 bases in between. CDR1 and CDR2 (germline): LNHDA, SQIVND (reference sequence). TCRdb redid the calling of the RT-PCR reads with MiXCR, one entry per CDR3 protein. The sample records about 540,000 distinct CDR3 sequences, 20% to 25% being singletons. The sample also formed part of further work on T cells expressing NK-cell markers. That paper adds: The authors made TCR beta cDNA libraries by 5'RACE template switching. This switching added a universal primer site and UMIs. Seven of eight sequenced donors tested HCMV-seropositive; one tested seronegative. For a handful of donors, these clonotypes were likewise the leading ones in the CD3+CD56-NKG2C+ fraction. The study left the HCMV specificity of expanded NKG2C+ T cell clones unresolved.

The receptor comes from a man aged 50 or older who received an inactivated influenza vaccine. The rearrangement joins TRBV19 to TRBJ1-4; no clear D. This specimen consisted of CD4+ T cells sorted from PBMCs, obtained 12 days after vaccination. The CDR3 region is CASSISGRDNEKLFF. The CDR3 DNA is TGTGCCAGTAGTATCTCCGGCCGGGATAATGAAAAACTGTTTTTT.